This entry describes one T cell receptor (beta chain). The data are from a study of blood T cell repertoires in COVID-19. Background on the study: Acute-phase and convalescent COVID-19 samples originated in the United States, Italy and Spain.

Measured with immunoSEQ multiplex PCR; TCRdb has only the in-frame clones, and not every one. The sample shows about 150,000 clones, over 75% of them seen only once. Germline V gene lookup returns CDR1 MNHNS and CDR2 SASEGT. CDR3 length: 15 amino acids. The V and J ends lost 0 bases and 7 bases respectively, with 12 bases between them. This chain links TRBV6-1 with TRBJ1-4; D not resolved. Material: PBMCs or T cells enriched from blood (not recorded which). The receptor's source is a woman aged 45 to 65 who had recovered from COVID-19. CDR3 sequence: CASSEAGYISEKLFF. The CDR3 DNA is TGTGCCAGCAGTGAAGCCGGGTATATCAGTGAAAAACTGTTTTTT.